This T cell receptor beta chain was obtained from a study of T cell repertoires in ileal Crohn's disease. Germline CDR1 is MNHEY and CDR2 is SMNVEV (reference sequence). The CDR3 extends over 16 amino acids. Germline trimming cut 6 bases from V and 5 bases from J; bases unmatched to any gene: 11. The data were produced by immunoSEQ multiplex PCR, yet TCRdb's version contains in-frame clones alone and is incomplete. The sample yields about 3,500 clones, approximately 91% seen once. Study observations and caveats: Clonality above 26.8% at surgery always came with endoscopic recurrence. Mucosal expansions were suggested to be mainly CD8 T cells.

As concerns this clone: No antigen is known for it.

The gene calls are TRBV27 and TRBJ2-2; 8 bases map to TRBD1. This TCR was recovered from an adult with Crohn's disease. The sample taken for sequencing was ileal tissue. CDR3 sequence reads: CASSPRSRGRTGELFF. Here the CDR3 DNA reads TGTGCCAGCAGCCCCCGGTCCAGGGGGCGGACCGGGGAGCTGTTTTTT.